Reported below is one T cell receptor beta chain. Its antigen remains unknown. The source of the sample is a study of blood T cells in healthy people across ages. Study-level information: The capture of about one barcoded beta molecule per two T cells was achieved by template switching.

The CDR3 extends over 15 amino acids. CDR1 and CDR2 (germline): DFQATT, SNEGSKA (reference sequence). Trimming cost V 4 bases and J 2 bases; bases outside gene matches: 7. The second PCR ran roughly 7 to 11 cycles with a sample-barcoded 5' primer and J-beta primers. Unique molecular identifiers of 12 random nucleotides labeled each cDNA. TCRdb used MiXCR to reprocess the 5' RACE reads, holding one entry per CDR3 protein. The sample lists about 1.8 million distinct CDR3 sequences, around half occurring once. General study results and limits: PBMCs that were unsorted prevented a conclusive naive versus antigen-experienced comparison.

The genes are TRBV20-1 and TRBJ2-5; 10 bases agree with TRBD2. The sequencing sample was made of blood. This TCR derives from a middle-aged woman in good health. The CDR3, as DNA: TGCAGTGCTAACAGACTAGCGGGCCCTCAAGAGACCCAGTACTTC. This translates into CSANRLAGPQETQYF.